This TCR beta chain is drawn from a study of CD8 T cells in Susac syndrome. Trimming cost V 5 bases and J 3 bases; bases outside gene matches: 10. The CDR3 covers 16 residues. Germline CDR1 is MDHEN and CDR2 is SYDVKM. Random hexamers primed reverse transcription of about 0.45 to 1 ug RNA. In TCRdb, the immunoSEQ multiplex PCR reads were re-called with MiXCR into one record per CDR3 protein. Here the sample spans around 300,000 distinct CDR3 sequences, roughly 90% being singletons. Input material: CD8+ T cells from PBMCs. The sequence derives from a human donor with multiple sclerosis. The chain joins TRBV28 to TRBJ1-5; 7 positions agree with TRBD1. CDR3 coding DNA: TGTGCCAGCAGTCACGACAGGGTCCCCTCCAATCAGCCCCAGCATTTT. This encodes CASSHDRVPSNQPQHF.